The clone carrying this T cell receptor beta chain showed up just once. This record comes from a study of technical replicates of blood from a few donors. Data came from immunoSEQ multiplex PCR; TCRdb stores just in-frame clones and leaves some out. The sample has about 74,000 clones, more than 80% seen once. The V gene's germline CDR1 is SEHNR and CDR2 FQNEAQ (reference sequence). V dropped 1 base and J dropped 8; count of bases not matched to a gene: 6. The CDR3 runs to 14 residues. The TCR sequence derives from a human donor in good health. Some clones in this sample may be carry-over from other donors' samples. The sequencing input was PBMCs. The chain is built from TRBV7-9 and TRBJ1-2; 8 nucleotides agree with TRBD1. CDR3: CASSLEGDRRGYTF. CDR3 bases: TGTGCCAGCAGCTTAGAGGGGGACAGGCGGGGCTACACCTTC.